This TCR beta chain was sequenced during a study of cytomegalovirus exposure and HLA in healthy donors (dated by TCRdb to 2015 to 2018). The study in broad terms: In an earlier analysis of 450 to 750 of the donors, roughly 300 Gb of sequence data and 117 million unique TCR beta sequences from 150 million to 200 million T cells were reported. To predict cytomegalovirus infection status, the study combined high-throughput TCR immunosequencing, statistical association of individual TCRs with disease status, and machine learning. The study used immunosequencing to profile the T cell repertoires of several hundred subjects and linked those repertoires to cytomegalovirus serostatus. On average, over 200,000 unique TCR beta nucleotide sequences were sequenced per donor among several hundred genotyped donors of the cohort, with 15% to 20% of those sequences being non-productive. Typing coverage varied by locus: about 620-630 donors for A, B, C, DRB1 and DQB1; roughly 520 for DQA1; over 600 for DPA1; about 450 for DPB1. Rather than drawing on any new phenotypic data, the later analysis identified candidate immune exposures from TCR beta sequences and the way those sequences occurred across donors. All discovery cohort repertoires had been generated using a single sequencing platform. In addition to the first cohort of 666 subjects, a separate validation cohort of approximately 130 different subjects was used. To study patterns of TCR occurrence, a later analysis re-analyzed previously published TCR beta repertoires from hundreds of donors and added high-resolution HLA genotyping. About 300 gigabases of sequencing data and some 85 million unique TCR sequences were included in an early release covering under 650 HLA-typed donors. Donor age, sex, ethnicity and CMV serostatus were compiled together with the repertoire data. A later genetic analysis took genome-wide SNP genotypes for about three fifths of the 666 donors and used that subset as a discovery cohort. An earlier analysis of around 580 of the donors used high-throughput TCR beta sequencing to judge whether each TCR beta V gene segment behaved as functional or pseudogenic. The study aimed to test whether signatures of past pathogen exposure could be identified by cataloging public T cell receptors. Four to six DR-DQ haplotypes were handled as single units for association and clustering, since linkage in the cohort was strong. Both class I and class II loci were covered by HLA typing, at four-digit resolution. The genetic ancestry cluster associated with self-reported Caucasian donors included 65% to 90% of the roughly 410 genotyped donors. Broad study findings and their caveats: In an earlier analysis of 587 of the donors, most TCR beta V segments appeared in productive rearrangements about 87% or about 30% of the time, broadly matching IMGT annotations. HLA typing was unavailable for some donors at each locus, so association tests used only the typed subset. Correlated functional status among segregating V segments might reflect linkage disequilibrium, but an unknown experimental factor could not be ruled out. Because the 87-base-pair reads could not distinguish some IMGT-functional V segments, including TRBV6-2 and TRBV6-3, those segments were excluded. In both the original and validation cohorts, the classifier was reported to diagnose cytomegalovirus status with high specificity and sensitivity. In a later analysis, HLA-associated TCR beta chains were found to be more clonally expanded and to have lower generation probabilities than equally common non-associated chains. In this cohort, only TCR beta chains were sequenced, and detectable features were limited by the absence of alpha or paired-chain data. A further reported finding was that TCR beta sequences accurately predicted the HLA-A and HLA-B alleles for most subjects in the first cohort. While some public TCRs were present in many individuals, most TCR sequences turned up only very rarely across donors. Most CMV-associated TCR beta chains appeared to be HLA-restricted in a later analysis, and the HLA associations seemed to be driven largely by CMV exposure. Presence/absence analyses assumed roughly uniform sequencing depth across donors, an assumption that may not hold. According to the authors, the approach could potentially be generalized to other disease states and immunological phenotypes. When HLA alleles, especially DR and DQ, strongly co-occurred, TCR associations were difficult to assign to individual alleles. In vitro tests confirmed that a few of the cytomegalovirus-associated TCR beta chains recognize cytomegalovirus antigens. An association between a missense DCLRE1C variant and V-gene and J-gene trimming of TCR beta chains was found in a later genetic analysis and replicated in an independent cohort. A total of fewer than 200 TCR beta chains were listed by the study as associated with cytomegalovirus. Immune exposure information for the cohort was limited to CMV serostatus. In a later analysis, the rate of TCR association differed among HLA loci, with DRB1 alleles having the most associated TCRs and HLA-C alleles having the fewest. According to a later genetic analysis, donors in an Asian-associated ancestry cluster had fewer N-insertions in productive TCRs than the approximately 630-donor mean. The earlier analysis of approximately 590 of the donors excluded some 15 rarely observed V segments, including chromosome 9 orphons, because counts were too low. According to a later analysis, parvovirus B19, influenza, CMV and Epstein-Barr virus appeared linked to several top co-occurrence clusters. A cluster of highly shared sequence variants was judged likely to represent a technical artifact of the sequencing pipeline. Specific HLA alleles were associated with more than 15,000 TCR beta sequences at a false discovery rate of 0.05 in a later analysis.

Preparation of the library involved the immunoSEQ multiplex PCR assay. The multiplex PCR relied on a mix of 60 forward primers for TCR Vbeta segments and 13 reverse primers for TCR Jbeta segments. Amplification of the CDR3 region of rearranged TCR beta genes was performed with a multiplex PCR assay on genomic DNA. The Illumina HiSeq System was used to sequence the amplified TCR beta libraries as 87-base-pair reads. The study's processing was this. Across the 666 repertoires, a later analysis counted 75 million to 90 million unique TCR beta chains, roughly 11 million of which were shared by at least two donors. Raw reads were error-corrected and collapsed into unique sequences by a nearest-neighbor algorithm in which closely related sequences were merged to remove PCR and sequencing errors. Alignment of CDR3 sequences to IMGT reference sequences was used to assign V, D and J gene segments. For a sequence to be retained, at least a six-nucleotide match to both a V gene segment and a J gene segment was required. A rearrangement was called productive if the CDR3 had no stop codons and remained in frame with V and J, and every other rearrangement was called non-productive. CDR3 was defined by IMGT convention, running from the second conserved V-encoded cysteine to the conserved J-encoded phenylalanine. Sequences without an unambiguous match to a single V gene segment were excluded from the earlier analysis of about 600 of the donors. In an earlier analysis of several hundred of the donors, V segments were called functional above 56.7% productive rearrangements and were called segregating when the between-donor standard deviation exceeded 5%. A statistical classification framework was built for diagnosing cytomegalovirus status from the catalog of TCR beta chain sequences. In a later analysis, V and J genes were assigned by comparing TCR nucleotide sequences against IMGT/GENE-DB human TR gene sequences. In a later analysis, CDR3 sequences and most-parsimonious VDJ recombination scenarios were assigned using the TCRdist pipeline. In a later analysis, each TCR beta chain was defined by its CDR3 amino acid sequence together with its V-gene family, and reads without a unique V-gene family were excluded. A later analysis removed several hundred highly shared, low-generation-probability nucleotide sequences to deal with suspected cross-contamination and a sequencing artifact. In a later analysis, a clonal expansion index was calculated for each public chain from normalized within-repertoire ranks of inferred template counts. Generation probabilities in a later analysis came from a VDJ recombination model fitted to out-of-frame rearrangements, and those results were checked against IGoR. Hypergeometric tests were used in a later analysis to score TCR-TCR, TCR-HLA and TCR-CMV co-occurrence, with a repertoire-size bias correction applied to the TCR pairs. In a later analysis, false discovery rates were estimated by permuting HLA or CMV assignments 20 times. A later analysis grouped co-occurring TCRs with DBSCAN, adding TCRdist sequence similarity when clustering within HLA-allele-positive subsets. For co-occurrence clustering, repertoires with fewer than 30,000 or more than 120,000 public chains were excluded, along with a handful of repertoires with anomalous nucleotide sharing. TCRdb holds this immuneACCESS table with in-frame rearrangements only. Some clones are missing; in checked studies, unresolved V genes explain under half, and the rest has no known cause. The D gene and trimming were derived from the DNA, and the V and J assignments and clone size from that table. The sample yields around 100,000 clones; around 81% were counted once. Over 4% of the sample goes to the ten largest clones.

In total, approximately 690 healthy bone marrow donors made up the cohort. All cohort members were sampled while nominally healthy, although unrecorded immune exposures were likely present. The donor tested CMV seropositive, placing the donor among the roughly 300 seropositive members of the cohort. Each donor provided a peripheral blood sample, and peripheral blood mononuclear cells were used for TCR beta sequencing. Genomic DNA was extracted from the blood cell samples with the Qiagen DNeasy Blood Extraction Kit. In regard to this clone: Its recognized antigen is unknown. Per-base quality was not reported, and no clone a single base away is much larger than it.

CDR1 and CDR2 are drawn from the germline V gene: SGHDT, YYEEEE. V is pruned by 4 bases and J by 2 bases, leaving 3 bases of the junction without a gene match. The CDR3, from cysteine to phenylalanine, totals 15 residues. Only CDR3 DNA is held: 45 bases, read in frame from base 1. The chain is made from TRBV5-6 and TRBJ2-1; the central 10 bases match TRBD2. The material sequenced was PBMCs. The source is a woman aged 70 to 79 in good health and CMV-seropositive. The nucleotide sequence reads as follows: TGTGCCAGCAGCGTCGGACTAGCGGCCTACAATGAGCAGTTCTTC. Translated, it gives CASSVGLAAYNEQFF. The reference TRBV5-6 and TRBJ2-1 proteins fill in what lies around the CDR3, so the full variable domain reads DAGVTQSPTHLIKTRGQQVTLRCSPKSGHDTVSWYQQALGQGPQFIFQYYEEEERQRGNFPDRFSGHQFPNYSSELNVNALLLGDSALYLCASSVGLAAYNEQFFGPGTRLTVL.